The source of this T cell receptor (beta chain) is a study of blood T cells in healthy people across ages. The germline CDR1 and CDR2 sequences are SGHTA and FQGNSA. V lost 5 bases to trimming and J lost 4 bases, with 14 bases between them. The CDR3 totals 14 residues. Together with a sample-barcoded 5' primer, a J-beta primer mix was included in a second PCR lasting about 6 to 11 cycles. TCRdb reprocessed the 5' RACE reads via MiXCR and lists one record per CDR3 protein. Among about 900,000 distinct CDR3 sequences listed, around 48% were seen once. This clonotype was obtained from a man aged 30 to 45 in good health. The V gene is TRBV7-2, the J gene TRBJ1-1; D ambiguous. Specimen: blood. CDR3 loop: CASSLFEGGTEAFF. CDR3 DNA sequence: TGTGCCAGCAGCCTCTTTGAAGGTGGCACTGAAGCTTTCTTT.